The entry that follows covers one T cell receptor (beta chain) sequence. Sequenced by immunoSEQ multiplex PCR; TCRdb stores in-frame clones only, minus some. The sample lists some 2,400,000 clones, approximately 94% occurring once. The data were taken from a study of shared clonotypes between healthy human individuals. Germline assignment: CDR1 LGHNA and CDR2 YSLEER. This CDR3 region has 14 residues. V was clipped by 0 bases and J by 5 bases, with 8 bases between them. Source material: naive CD4+ T cells sorted from blood. Subset of the sample: CD45RA+ positively selected. The chain links TRBV4-3 to TRBJ1-5; perhaps TRBD1 as D (5 bases). The clonotype originates from a young man in good health. CDR3 amino acids: CASSQEKGHQPQHF. The CDR3 DNA reads as TGCGCCAGCAGCCAAGAAAAGGGGCATCAGCCCCAGCATTTT.